This entry lists 24 T cell receptor beta chains sequenced from one sample in a study of blood T cell repertoires in COVID-19. Clones were read by immunoSEQ multiplex PCR, and TCRdb kept only the in-frame ones, dropping some. The sample has 150,000 to 200,000 clones, around 89% seen once. The sample consisted of peripheral blood. These receptors all come from a human donor in a cohort sampled during active COVID-19.

A remark on this clone: This same CDR3 is encoded by further DNA sequences in the sample. This chain joins TRBV7-9 and TRBJ1-1; D not certain. Germline V gene sequence: CDR1 SEHNR, CDR2 FQNEAQ (reference sequence). V shed 4 bases and J shed 0 bases, with 6 bases lying between them. The CDR3 consists of 13 residues. Here the CDR3 DNA reads TGTGCCAGCAGCTCGCCAGTGAACACTGAAGCTTTCTTT. This codes for CASSSPVNTEAFF.

V gene TRBV11-2 combines with J gene TRBJ2-2, with TRBD2 matching 13 bases. The germline V gene has CDR1 SGHAT and CDR2 FQNNGV. This CDR3 has 18 amino acids. Trimming at V came to 1 base and at J to 3 bases, leaving 5 bases not matched to a gene. The CDR3 nucleotides are TGTGCCAGCAGCTTAGGACTAGCGGGGGGCTTATACACCGGGGAGCTGTTTTTT. It translates to CASSLGLAGGLYTGELFF.

The chain is built from TRBV11-2 and TRBJ2-3; D is unresolved. The germline CDR1 and CDR2 sequences are SGHAT and FQNNGV. The CDR3 spans 12 residues. V was pared by 3 bases and J by 4 bases, with 5 bases between. The CDR3 DNA is TGTGCCAGCAGCTTCTCAGCAGATACGCAGTATTTT. Translating it yields CASSFSADTQYF. The full variable domain, its missing parts supplied by reference TRBV11-2 and TRBJ2-3, is EAGVAQSPRYKIIEKRQSVAFWCNPISGHATLYWYQQILGQGPKLLIQFQNNGVVDDSQLPKDRFSAERLKGVDSTLKIQPAKLEDSAVYLCASSFSADTQYFGPGTRLTVL.

The chain links TRBV18 to TRBJ2-7; the D gene is possibly TRBD2 (6 bases). CDR1 is KGHSH, CDR2 LQKENI, per germline. The CDR3 consists of 14 residues. The V end was cut by 5 bases, the J end by 2 bases, with 13 bases between. The chain's CDR3 is CASSTGTSTYEQYF. The CDR3, as DNA: TGTGCCAGCTCAACCGGGACTTCAACCTACGAGCAGTACTTC.

This chain joins TRBV7-2 and TRBJ2-3, with 7 bases aligning to TRBD2. The CDR3 spans 14 residues. The J segment lost 5 bases and the V segment lost 4 bases, leaving 6 bases of the junction unmatched. Germline V gives CDR1 SGHTA, CDR2 FQGNSA. CDR3 sequence: CASSSAGAGDTQYF. CDR3 sequence (DNA): TGTGCCAGCAGCTCTGCGGGAGCTGGAGATACGCAGTATTTT.

The rearrangement joins TRBV7-2 to TRBJ2-3, with D possibly matching TRBD1 (7 bases). CDR1 SGHTA and CDR2 FQGNSA come from the germline V gene. This CDR3 contains 15 residues. V dropped 5 bases and J dropped 2 bases, with 14 bases sitting between them. The CDR3 reads CASSPGGILTDTQYF. In DNA, the CDR3 is TGTGCCAGCAGCCCAGGGGGGATACTCACAGATACGCAGTATTTT.

The V call is TRBV5-1, the J call TRBJ2-3; TRBD1 matches at 10 bases. Germline lookup yields CDR1 SGHRS and CDR2 YFSETQ. The CDR3 has 15 amino acids. J was trimmed by 5 bases and V by 0 bases; bases with no gene match: 3. This chain's CDR3 is CASSLEGTGEDTQYF. The CDR3 DNA reads as TGCGCCAGCAGCTTGGAGGGGACAGGGGAAGATACGCAGTATTTT.

The chain employs TRBV7-2 and TRBJ2-3; 7 positions match TRBD1. Germline-derived CDR1 and CDR2 are SGHTA and FQGNSA. The V gene end was trimmed by 5 bases and the J gene end by 5 bases; junction bases not matched to a gene: 10. The CDR3 is made up of 15 amino acids. CDR3 in DNA: TGTGCCAGCAGCAGGGCGACAGGGAACATAGATACGCAGTATTTT. This encodes CASSRATGNIDTQYF.

Turning to this clone: A much larger clonotype is one base distant, so this may be a read error. The chain joins TRBV7-2 to TRBJ1-2; 7 nucleotides align to TRBD1. The germline CDR1 and CDR2 sequences are SGHTA and FQGNSA. V lost 6 bases to trimming and J lost 2 bases; unmatched junction nucleotides: 3. The CDR3 has 13 amino acids. The CDR3 DNA sequence: TGTGCCAGCAGACCGACAGGGAACTATGGCTACACCTTC. It is translated as CASRPTGNYGYTF.

On this clone: The junction does not match germline at one end; this may be a read error. The chain joins TRBV19 to TRBJ1-2; 7 bases are a match to TRBD1. Germline values: CDR1 LNHDA, CDR2 SQIVND (reference sequence). The CDR3 runs to 14 residues. The CDR3 nucleotides read TGTGCCAGTAGTACCACCCGACAGGGCCATGGCTACATCTTC. It encodes CASSTTRQGHGYIF.

The chain joins TRBV7-6 to TRBJ2-3, with TRBD1 as a possible D gene (6 bases). Germline values: CDR1 SGHVS, CDR2 FNYEAQ. The CDR3 extends over 16 amino acids. V was shortened by 1 base and J by 2 bases, with 13 bases between the two germline ends. The CDR3 loop reads CASSLDGQRATDTQYF. In nucleotides, the CDR3 is TGTGCCAGCAGCTTAGATGGACAGCGAGCCACAGATACGCAGTATTTT.

The chain uses TRBV12-5 and TRBJ2-1; 9 nucleotides agree with TRBD2. With 0 bases clipped from V and 0 bases from J, the junction kept 21 bases outside the gene matches. This CDR3 is 23 amino acids long. Germline loops: CDR1 LGHNT, CDR2 FRNRAP. Here the CDR3 DNA reads TGTGCTAGTGGTTTGGTAGAAGGTTTAATCGCGGGGGGGGCCGTTGGCTCCTACAATGAGCAGTTCTTC. This translates into CASGLVEGLIAGGAVGSYNEQFF.

The rearrangement links TRBV2 to TRBJ2-7, with a tentative D call TRBD2 (6 bases). V gave up 2 bases and J gave up 3 bases, with 14 bases separating them. The germline CDR1 and CDR2 sequences are SNHLY and FYNNEI. This CDR3 spans 15 amino acids. The CDR3 sequence: CASSEWGGSGYEQYF. For the CDR3, the DNA is TGTGCCAGCAGTGAATGGGGAGGTAGCGGCTACGAGCAGTACTTC.

The chain recombines TRBV19 with TRBJ2-1, with D perhaps TRBD1 (8 bases). Trimming pared 11 bases from V and 9 bases from J, leaving 17 bases between. Germline V gene lookup returns CDR1 LNHDA and CDR2 SQIVND (reference sequence). The CDR3 consists of 12 residues. CDR3 bases: TGTGCCGTAAACAGGGGGGGCGGTGAGCAGTTCTTC. The encoded protein is CAVNRGGGEQFF. Full variable domain (remainder filled in from reference TRBV19 and TRBJ2-1): DGGITQSPKYLFRKEGQNVTLSCEQNLNHDAMYWYRQDPGQGLRLIYYSQIVNDFQKGDIAEGYSVSREKKESFPLTVTSAQKNPTAFYLCAVNRGGGEQFFGPGTRLTVL.

The chain recombines TRBV5-1 with TRBJ2-7, with 8 positions matching TRBD1. This CDR3 comprises 14 residues. Per germline, CDR1 SGHRS and CDR2 YFSETQ. The trim removed 0 bases at V and 5 bases at J, leaving 4 bases unmatched. The CDR3 DNA reads as TGCGCCAGCAGCTTGGGGACAGGGTTGGACGAGCAGTACTTC. Encoded protein: CASSLGTGLDEQYF.

Remarks on this clone: This may come from a read error, since a much larger clone is one base off. This chain uses TRBV5-1 with TRBJ1-2; 7 bases are shared with TRBD1. The CDR3 extends over 13 amino acids. CDR1 is SGHRS and CDR2 is YFSETQ in the germline V gene. V lost 4 bases and J lost 2; bases outside the gene matches: 2. CDR3 DNA: TGCGCCAGCAGCCCGACAGGGAACTATGGCTACACCTTC. As protein: CASSPTGNYGYTF.

This chain links TRBV27 with TRBJ1-2; TRBD1 aligns across 7 bases. CDR3 length equals 14 residues. V gave up 7 bases and J gave up 4 bases; unmatched junction bases: 9. Germline values: CDR1 MNHEY, CDR2 SMNVEV (reference sequence). The CDR3 DNA sequence: TGTGCCAGCACCCCCCTTAGGGGGCCCTATGGCTACACCTTC. Translated: CASTPLRGPYGYTF.

The chain carries TRBV7-8 and TRBJ1-6; TRBD1 is a possible D gene (6 bases). The germline V and J ends were trimmed by 0 bases and 5 bases, with 11 bases remaining between them. Germline V gene data show CDR1 as SGHVS and CDR2 as FQNEAQ. The CDR3 totals 16 residues. The CDR3 nucleotides are TGTGCCAGCAGCTTAGCGGGGGGGGCGAATAATTCACCCCTCCACTTT. Protein: CASSLAGGANNSPLHF.

V gene TRBV7-9 combines with J gene TRBJ2-2, with D perhaps matching TRBD1 (6 bases). Germline lookup yields CDR1 SEHNR and CDR2 FQNEAQ (reference sequence). The V and J ends lost 5 bases and 2 bases respectively, with 15 bases between them. The CDR3 is made up of 16 amino acids. CDR3 coding DNA: TGTGCCAGCAGCCCTCCCCTAGGGACAAACACCGGGGAGCTGTTTTTT. This codes for CASSPPLGTNTGELFF.

The chain recombines TRBV5-4 with TRBJ2-3; D might be TRBD1 (6 bases). The length of the CDR3 is 15 residues. V gave up 0 bases and J gave up 0 bases, with 8 bases separating them. Germline V gene data show CDR1 as SGHNT and CDR2 as YYREEE (reference sequence). The CDR3 bases are TGTGCCAGCAGCTTGGTACAGGGAAGCACAGATACGCAGTATTTT. Protein product: CASSLVQGSTDTQYF.

The count of this clone is one. The chain carries TRBV11-1 and TRBJ2-7, with a tentative D call TRBD2 (6 bases). The CDR3 loop spans 12 amino acids. The germline V gene encodes CDR1 SGHAT and CDR2 FQDESV (reference sequence). V lost 4 bases and J 4 bases, leaving 8 bases between the germline ends. CDR3 sequence: CASSWGDYEQYF. In DNA form, the CDR3 reads TGTGCCAGCAGCTGGGGGGATTACGAGCAGTACTTC.

V is TRBV7-6 and J is TRBJ2-3; 10 positions agree with TRBD2. With V trimmed by 7 bases and J by 0 bases, 7 bases remained unmatched. CDR1 and CDR2 (germline): SGHVS, FNYEAQ. CDR3 length: 16 residues. In DNA form, the CDR3 reads TGTGCCAGCACTAGCGGGGGAAAGACAAGCACAGATACGCAGTATTTT. Translated, it gives CASTSGGKTSTDTQYF.

The rearrangement joins TRBV6-2 or TRBV6-3 to TRBJ2-3; 9 bases agree with TRBD2. V lost 6 bases and J lost 3; bases outside the gene matches: 10. Per the germline V gene, CDR1 is MNHEY and CDR2 is SVGEGT. CDR3 length: 16 residues. CDR3 residues: CASSPRGLAGTDTQYF. CDR3 sequence (DNA): TGTGCCAGCAGCCCTAGGGGACTAGCCGGTACAGATACGCAGTATTTT.

This CDR3 reads CASSPGTSGTDTQYF. CDR3 nucleotide sequence: TGTGCCAGCAGCCCCGGGACTAGCGGCACAGATACGCAGTATTTT. The chain carries TRBV6-5 and TRBJ2-3, with TRBD2 matching over 10 bases. Germline V gene lookup returns CDR1 MNHEY and CDR2 SVGAGI. The CDR3 runs 15 residues. The V segment lost 6 bases and the J segment 1 base; nucleotides outside the gene matches: 4.